This T cell receptor beta chain was captured by sequencing in a study of blood T cell repertoires in COVID-19. For the study at large: Some COVID-19 samples were acute and others convalescent; all came from the United States, Italy and Spain.

Per the authors' pipeline: Counts of nucleated cells, estimated from reference gene primer amplification, were obtained. TCRdb's copy holds only in-frame clones and misses some; the assay was immunoSEQ multiplex PCR. That table is the source of V, J and clone size, and D and trimming were worked out from the DNA. The sample includes under 200,000 clones, 85% to 90% of them seen just once. V lost 3 bases and J lost 3; bases outside the gene matches: 7. The V gene's germline CDR1 is MNHEY and CDR2 SVGEGT. The CDR3 sequence is 15 residues long. The TCR sequence derives from a young man with acute or convalescent COVID-19. The chain is built from TRBV6-2 or TRBV6-3 and TRBJ2-7, with 8 bases that match TRBD2. Sequencing used peripheral blood. CDR3 bases: TGTGCCAGCAGTTATTCACCAGCGGGGGTCTACGAGCAGTACTTC. This gives the protein CASSYSPAGVYEQYF.